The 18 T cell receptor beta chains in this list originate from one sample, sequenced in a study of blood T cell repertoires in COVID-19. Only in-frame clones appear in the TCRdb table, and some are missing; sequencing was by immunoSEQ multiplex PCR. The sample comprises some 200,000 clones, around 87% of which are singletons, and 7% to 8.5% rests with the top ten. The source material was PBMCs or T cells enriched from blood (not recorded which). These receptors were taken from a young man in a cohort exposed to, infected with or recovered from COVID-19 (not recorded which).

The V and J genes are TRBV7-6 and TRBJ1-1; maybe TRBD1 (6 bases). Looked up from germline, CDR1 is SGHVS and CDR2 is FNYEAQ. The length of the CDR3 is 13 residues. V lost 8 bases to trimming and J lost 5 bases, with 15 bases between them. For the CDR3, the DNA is TGTGCCAGCTCGACAGGCCCGAGGACTGAAGCTTTCTTT. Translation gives CASSTGPRTEAFF.

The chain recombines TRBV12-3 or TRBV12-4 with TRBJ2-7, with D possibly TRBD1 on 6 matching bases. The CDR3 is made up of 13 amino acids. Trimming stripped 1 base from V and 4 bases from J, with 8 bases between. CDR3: CASSLERGYEQYF. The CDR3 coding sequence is TGTGCCAGCAGTTTAGAGAGGGGGTACGAGCAGTACTTC.

The CDR3 loop reads CASHYIGGEAFF. DNA of the CDR3: TGTGCCAGCCATTACATAGGCGGTGAAGCTTTCTTT. The chain has TRBV6-5 and TRBJ1-1; D uncertain. The CDR3 is 12 residues long. V dropped 8 bases and J dropped 7 bases, with 14 bases sitting between them. The germline V gene encodes CDR1 MNHEY and CDR2 SVGAGI.

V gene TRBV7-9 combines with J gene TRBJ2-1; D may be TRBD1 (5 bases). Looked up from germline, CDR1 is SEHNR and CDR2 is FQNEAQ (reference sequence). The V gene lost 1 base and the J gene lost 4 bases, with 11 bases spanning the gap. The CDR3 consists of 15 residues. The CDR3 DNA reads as TGTGCCAGCAGCTTAGGGGGCAGTCTGTACAATGAGCAGTTCTTC. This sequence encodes CASSLGGSLYNEQFF.

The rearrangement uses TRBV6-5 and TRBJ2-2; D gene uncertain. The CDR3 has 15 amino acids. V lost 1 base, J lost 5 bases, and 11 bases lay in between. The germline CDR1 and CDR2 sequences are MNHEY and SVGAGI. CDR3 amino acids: CASSYFGPSTGELFF. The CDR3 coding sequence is TGTGCCAGCAGTTACTTTGGGCCGTCAACCGGGGAGCTGTTTTTT.

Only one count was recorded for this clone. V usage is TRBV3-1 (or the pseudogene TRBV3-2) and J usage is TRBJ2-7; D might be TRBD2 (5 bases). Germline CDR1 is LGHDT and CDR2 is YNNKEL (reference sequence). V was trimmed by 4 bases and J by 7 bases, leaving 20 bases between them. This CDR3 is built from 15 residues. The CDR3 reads CASSLTAGILGEQYF. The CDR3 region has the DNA TGTGCCAGCAGCCTGACGGCCGGGATCCTGGGGGAGCAGTACTTC.

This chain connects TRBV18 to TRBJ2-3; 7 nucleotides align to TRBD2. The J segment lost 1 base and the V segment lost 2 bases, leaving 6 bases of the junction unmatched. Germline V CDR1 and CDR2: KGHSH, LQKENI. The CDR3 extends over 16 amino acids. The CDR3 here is CASSPTRESGTDTQYF. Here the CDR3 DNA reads TGTGCCAGCTCACCAACGCGGGAGAGTGGCACAGATACGCAGTATTTT.

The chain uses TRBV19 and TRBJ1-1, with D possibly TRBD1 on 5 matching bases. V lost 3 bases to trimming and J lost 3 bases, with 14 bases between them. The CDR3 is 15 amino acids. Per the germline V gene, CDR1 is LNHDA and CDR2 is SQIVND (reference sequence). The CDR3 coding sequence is TGTGCCAGTAGTATTTTAAAGGGGTACCACACTGAAGCTTTCTTT. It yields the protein CASSILKGYHTEAFF.

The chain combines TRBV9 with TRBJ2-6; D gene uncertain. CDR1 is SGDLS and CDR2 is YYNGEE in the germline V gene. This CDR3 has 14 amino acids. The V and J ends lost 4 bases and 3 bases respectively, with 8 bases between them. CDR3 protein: CASSRSGGANVLTF. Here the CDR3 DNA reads TGTGCCAGCAGCAGGTCGGGTGGGGCCAACGTCCTGACTTTC.

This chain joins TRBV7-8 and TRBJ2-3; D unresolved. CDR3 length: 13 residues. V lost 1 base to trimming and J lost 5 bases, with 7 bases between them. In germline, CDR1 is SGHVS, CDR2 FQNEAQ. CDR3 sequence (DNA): TGTGCCAGCAGCTTAGAGCTCCAAGATACGCAGTATTTT. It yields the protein CASSLELQDTQYF.

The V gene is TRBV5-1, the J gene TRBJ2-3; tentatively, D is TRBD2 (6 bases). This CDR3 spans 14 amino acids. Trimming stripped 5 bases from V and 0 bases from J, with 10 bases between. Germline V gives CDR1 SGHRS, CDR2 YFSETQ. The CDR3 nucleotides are TGCGCCAGCAGGGACGGGACTAGCACAGATACGCAGTATTTT. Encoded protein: CASRDGTSTDTQYF.

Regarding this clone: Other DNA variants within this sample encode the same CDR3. The CDR3: CASSPTSGSTDTQYF. CDR3 nucleotide sequence: TGTGCCAGCAGCCCGACTAGCGGCAGCACAGATACGCAGTATTTT. The rearrangement uses TRBV3-1 (or the pseudogene TRBV3-2) and TRBJ2-3; 9 positions agree with TRBD2. CDR1 and CDR2 from the germline V gene are LGHDT and YNNKEL (reference sequence). The CDR3 is made up of 15 amino acids. Trimming cost V 4 bases and J 0 bases; bases outside gene matches: 2.

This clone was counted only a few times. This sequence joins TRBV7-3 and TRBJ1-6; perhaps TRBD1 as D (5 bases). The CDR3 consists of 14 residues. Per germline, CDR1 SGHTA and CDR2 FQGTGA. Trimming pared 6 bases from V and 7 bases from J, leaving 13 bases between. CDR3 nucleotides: TGTGCCAGCAGGGGGCCGGGTTCAAATTCACCCCTCCACTTT. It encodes CASRGPGSNSPLHF.

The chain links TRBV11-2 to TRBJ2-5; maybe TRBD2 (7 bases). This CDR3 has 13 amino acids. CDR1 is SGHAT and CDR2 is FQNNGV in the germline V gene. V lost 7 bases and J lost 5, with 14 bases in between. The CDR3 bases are TGTGCCAGCACCGGGGGGCTAGGCGAGACCCAGTACTTC. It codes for CASTGGLGETQYF.

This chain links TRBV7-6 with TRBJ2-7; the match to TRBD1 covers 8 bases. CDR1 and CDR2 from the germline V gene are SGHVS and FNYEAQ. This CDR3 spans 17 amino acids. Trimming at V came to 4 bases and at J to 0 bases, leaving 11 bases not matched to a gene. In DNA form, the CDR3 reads TGTGCCAGCAGCTCCTACGGACAGGGCACGAGCTCCTACGAGCAGTACTTC. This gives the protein CASSSYGQGTSSYEQYF.

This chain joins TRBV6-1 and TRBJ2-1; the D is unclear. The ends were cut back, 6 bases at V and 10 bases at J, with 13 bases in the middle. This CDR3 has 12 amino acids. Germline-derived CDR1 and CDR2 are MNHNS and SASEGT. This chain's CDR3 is CASSPAAAEQFF. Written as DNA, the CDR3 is TGTGCCAGCAGCCCAGCCGCGGCGGAGCAGTTCTTC.

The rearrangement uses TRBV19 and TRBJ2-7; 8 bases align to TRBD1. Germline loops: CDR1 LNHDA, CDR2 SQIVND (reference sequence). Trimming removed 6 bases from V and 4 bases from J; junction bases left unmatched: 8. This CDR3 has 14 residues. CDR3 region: CASSPGQGAYEQYF. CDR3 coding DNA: TGTGCCAGTAGCCCTGGGCAGGGGGCTTACGAGCAGTACTTC.

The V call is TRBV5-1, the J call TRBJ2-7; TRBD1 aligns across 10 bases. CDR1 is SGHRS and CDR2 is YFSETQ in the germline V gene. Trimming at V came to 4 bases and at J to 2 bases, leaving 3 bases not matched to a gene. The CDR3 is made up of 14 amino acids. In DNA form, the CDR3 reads TGCGCCAGCAGCGGGGGACAGGGGACCTACGAGCAGTACTTC. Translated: CASSGGQGTYEQYF.